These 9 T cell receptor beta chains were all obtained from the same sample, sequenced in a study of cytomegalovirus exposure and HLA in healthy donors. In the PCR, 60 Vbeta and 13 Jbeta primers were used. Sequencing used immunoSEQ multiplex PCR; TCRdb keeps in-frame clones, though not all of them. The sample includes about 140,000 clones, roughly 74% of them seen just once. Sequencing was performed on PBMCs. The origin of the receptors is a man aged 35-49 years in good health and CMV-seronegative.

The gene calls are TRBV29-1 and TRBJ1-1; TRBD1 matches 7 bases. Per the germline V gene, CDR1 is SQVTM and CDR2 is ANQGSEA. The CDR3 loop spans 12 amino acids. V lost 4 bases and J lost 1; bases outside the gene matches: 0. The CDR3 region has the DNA TGCAGCGTTGGACAGGGGAACACTGAAGCTTTCTTT. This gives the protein CSVGQGNTEAFF.

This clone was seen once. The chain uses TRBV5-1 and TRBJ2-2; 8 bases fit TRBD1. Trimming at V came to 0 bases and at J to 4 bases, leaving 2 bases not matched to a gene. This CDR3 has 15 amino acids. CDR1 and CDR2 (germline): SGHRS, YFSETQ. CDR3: CASSLGDRSTGELFF. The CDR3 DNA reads TGCGCCAGCAGCTTGGGGGACAGGAGCACCGGGGAGCTGTTTTTT.

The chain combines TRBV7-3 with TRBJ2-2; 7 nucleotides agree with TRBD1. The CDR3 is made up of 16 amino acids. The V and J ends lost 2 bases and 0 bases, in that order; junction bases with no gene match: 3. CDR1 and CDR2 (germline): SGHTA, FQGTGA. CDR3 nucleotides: TGTGCCAGCAGCTTACATCAGGGGGCGAACACCGGGGAGCTGTTTTTT. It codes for CASSLHQGANTGELFF.

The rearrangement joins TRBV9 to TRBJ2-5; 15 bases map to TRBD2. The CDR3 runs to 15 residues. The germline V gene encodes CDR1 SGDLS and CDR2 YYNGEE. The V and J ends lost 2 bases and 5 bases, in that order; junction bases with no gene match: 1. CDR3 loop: CASSVGTSGGETQYF. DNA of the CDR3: TGTGCCAGCAGCGTCGGGACTAGCGGGGGGGAGACCCAGTACTTC. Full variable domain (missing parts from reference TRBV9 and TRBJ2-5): DSGVTQTPKHLITATGQRVTLRCSPRSGDLSVYWYQQSLDQGLQFLIQYYNGEERAKGNILERFSAQQFPDLHSELNLSSLELGDSALYFCASSVGTSGGETQYFGPGTRLLVL.

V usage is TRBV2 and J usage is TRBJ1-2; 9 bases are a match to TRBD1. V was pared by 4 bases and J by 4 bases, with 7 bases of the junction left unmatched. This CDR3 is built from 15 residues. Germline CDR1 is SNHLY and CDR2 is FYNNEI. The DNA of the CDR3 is TGTGCCAGCAGTGGTGGACAGGGGCGGTCCTATGGCTACACCTTC. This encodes CASSGGQGRSYGYTF.

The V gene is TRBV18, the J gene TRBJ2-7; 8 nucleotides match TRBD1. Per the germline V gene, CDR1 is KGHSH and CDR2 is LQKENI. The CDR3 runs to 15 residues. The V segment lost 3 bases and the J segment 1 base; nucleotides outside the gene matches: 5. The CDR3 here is CASSPDWTGSYEQYF. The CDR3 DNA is TGTGCCAGCTCACCGGACTGGACAGGGTCCTACGAGCAGTACTTC.

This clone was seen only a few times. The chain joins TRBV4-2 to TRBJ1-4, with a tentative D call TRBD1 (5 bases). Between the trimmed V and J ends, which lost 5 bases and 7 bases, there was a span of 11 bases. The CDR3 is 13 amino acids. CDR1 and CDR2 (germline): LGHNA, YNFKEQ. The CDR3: CASSRWGGEKLFF. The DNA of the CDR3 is TGTGCCAGCAGCAGGTGGGGCGGTGAAAAACTGTTTTTT.

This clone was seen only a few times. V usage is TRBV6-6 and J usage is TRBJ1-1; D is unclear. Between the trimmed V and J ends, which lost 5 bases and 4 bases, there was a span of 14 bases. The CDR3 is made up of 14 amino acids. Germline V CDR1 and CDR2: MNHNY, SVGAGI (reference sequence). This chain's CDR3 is CASSRHFLSTEAFF. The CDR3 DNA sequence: TGTGCCAGCAGTCGCCATTTCCTGAGCACTGAAGCTTTCTTT.

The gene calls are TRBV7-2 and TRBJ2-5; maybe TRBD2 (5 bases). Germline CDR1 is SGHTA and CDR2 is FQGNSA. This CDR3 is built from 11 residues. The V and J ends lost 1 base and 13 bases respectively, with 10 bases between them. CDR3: CASSLGASRYF. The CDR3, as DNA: TGTGCCAGCAGCTTAGGGGCTAGCCGGTACTTC. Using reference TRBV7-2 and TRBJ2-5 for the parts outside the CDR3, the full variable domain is GAGVSQSPSNKVTEKGKDVELRCDPISGHTALYWYRQSLGQGLEFLIYFQGNSAPDKSGLPSDRFSAERTGGSVSTLTIQRTQQEDSAVYLCASSLGASRYFGPGTRLLVL.